These 7 T cell receptor beta chains were sequenced from one sample in a study of breast tumors, draining lymph nodes, adjacent tissues. Breast cancer patients provided tissue from their axillary draining lymph nodes. TCRdb reprocessed the multiplex PCR reads with MiXCR, giving one entry per CDR3 protein. This sample has approximately 230,000 distinct CDR3 sequences, with approximately 36% found just once. The sequenced sample consisted of axillary lymph node tissue. The source is a female donor with breast cancer. Some clones in this sample may be carry-over from other donors' samples.

This clonotype was detected only a few times. The chain employs TRBV11-2 and TRBJ1-5, with D tentatively TRBD1 (5 bases). The germline V gene has CDR1 SGHAT and CDR2 FQNNGV. Trimming removed 5 bases at V and 11 bases at J, with 25 bases between. CDR3 size: 16 residues. The CDR3 loop reads CASSDRGRVWAETQHF. DNA for the CDR3: TGTGCCAGCAGCGACAGAGGTCGGGTTTGGGCAGAGACCCAGCATTTT.

On this clonotype itself: Just one base apart from a much larger clone, this may be a read error. This chain connects TRBV10-2 to TRBJ2-1, with D possibly being TRBD2 (6 bases). V dropped 4 bases and J dropped 7 bases, with 17 bases sitting between them. The CDR3 is 15 amino acids. The germline CDR1 and CDR2 sequences are WSHSY and SAAADI. The CDR3 bases are TGCGCCAGCAGTGGATCAGCGGAGGGGCTTAATGAGCAGTTCTTC. This translates into CASSGSAEGLNEQFF.

This clonotype was observed many times. The V gene is TRBV7-3, the J gene TRBJ2-2, with 9 bases identical to TRBD2. There are 14 residues in the CDR3. Germline CDR1 reads SGHTA; CDR2 reads FQGTGA. With V trimmed by 5 bases and J by 3 bases, 1 base remained unmatched. CDR3 sequence reads: CASSGGGDTGELFF. CDR3 sequence (DNA): TGTGCCAGCAGCGGCGGGGGGGACACCGGGGAGCTGTTTTTT. The entire variable domain, with the rest obtained from reference TRBV7-3 and TRBJ2-2, is as follows: GAGVSQTPSNKVTEKGKYVELRCDPISGHTALYWYRQSLGQGPEFLIYFQGTGAADDSGLPNDRFFAVRPEGSVSTLKIQRTERGDSAVYLCASSGGGDTGELFFGEGSRLTVL.

This rearrangement joins TRBV3-1 to TRBJ1-3; no definite D call. The CDR3 extends over 17 amino acids. Trimming removed 0 bases at V and 0 bases at J, with 12 bases between. Germline V gives CDR1 LGHDT, CDR2 YNNKEL (reference sequence). CDR3 DNA: TGTGCCAGCAGCCAAGACCCCTCGGCGGGCTCTGGAAACACCATATATTTT. Its translation is CASSQDPSAGSGNTIYF. Drawing the rest from reference TRBV3-1 and TRBJ1-3, the complete variable domain is DTAVSQTPKYLVTQMGNDKSIKCEQNLGHDTMYWYKQDSKKFLKIMFSYNNKELIINETVPNRFSPKSPDKAHLNLHINSLELGDSAVYFCASSQDPSAGSGNTIYFGEGSWLTVV.

This clonotype was seen repeatedly, ten times or more. The genes are TRBV7-9 and TRBJ1-2; the D is unclear. V gave up 3 bases and J gave up 4 bases, with 15 bases separating them. The CDR3 sequence is 15 residues long. CDR1 and CDR2 from the germline V gene are SEHNR and FQNEAQ (reference sequence). CDR3 coding DNA: TGTGCCAGCAGCTTCGTTTCCGCAGAGAGCTATGGCTACACCTTC. This encodes CASSFVSAESYGYTF.

With regard to this clonotype: This may be a read error, as it is one base from a much larger clone. Likely a read error: the CDR3 ends without its conserved phenylalanine or tryptophan. The chain carries TRBV11-2 and TRBJ1-4; D is undetermined. CDR1 SGHAT and CDR2 FQNNGV come from the germline V gene. The CDR3 covers 14 residues. V lost 3 bases, J lost 3 bases, and 8 bases lay in between. CDR3 sequence (DNA): TGTGCCAGCAGCTTGGGCAGCTCTAATGAAAAACTGTTTCTT. Its protein product is CASSLGSSNEKLFL.

V is TRBV3-1 and J is TRBJ1-3; 9 nucleotides match TRBD1. Per germline, CDR1 LGHDT and CDR2 YNNKEL (reference sequence). Trimming took 1 base from V and 0 from J; bases not matched to a gene: 4. The CDR3 runs 17 residues. The DNA for the CDR3 is TGTGCCAGCAGCCAAGGGGAGACAGGGGGCTCTGGAAACACCATATATTTT. Its protein product is CASSQGETGGSGNTIYF.